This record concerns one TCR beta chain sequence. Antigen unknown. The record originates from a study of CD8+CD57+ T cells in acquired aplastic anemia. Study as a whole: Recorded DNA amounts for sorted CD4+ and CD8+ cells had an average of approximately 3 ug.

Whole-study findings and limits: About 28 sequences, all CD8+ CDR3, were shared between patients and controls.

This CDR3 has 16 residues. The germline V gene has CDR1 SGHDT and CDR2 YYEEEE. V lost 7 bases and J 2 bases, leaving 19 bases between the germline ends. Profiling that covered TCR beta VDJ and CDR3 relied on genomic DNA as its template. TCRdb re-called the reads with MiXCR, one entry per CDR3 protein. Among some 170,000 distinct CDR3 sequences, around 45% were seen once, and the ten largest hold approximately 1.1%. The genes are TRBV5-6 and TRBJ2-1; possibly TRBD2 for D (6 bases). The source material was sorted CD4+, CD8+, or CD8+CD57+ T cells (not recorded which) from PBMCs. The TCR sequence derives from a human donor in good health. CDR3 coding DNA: TGTGCCAGCCCCCCGAACGGCGGGATTCCCTACAATGAGCAGTTCTTC. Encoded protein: CASPPNGGIPYNEQFF.